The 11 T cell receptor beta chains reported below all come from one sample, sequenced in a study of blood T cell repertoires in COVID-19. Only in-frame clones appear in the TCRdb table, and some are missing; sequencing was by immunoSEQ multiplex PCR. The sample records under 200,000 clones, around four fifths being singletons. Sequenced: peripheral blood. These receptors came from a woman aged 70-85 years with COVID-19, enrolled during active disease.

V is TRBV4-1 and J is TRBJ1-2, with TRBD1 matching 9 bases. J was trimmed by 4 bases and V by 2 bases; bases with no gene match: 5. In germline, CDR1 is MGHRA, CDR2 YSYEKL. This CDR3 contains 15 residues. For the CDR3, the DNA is TGCGCCAGCAGCCAACCCGGGACAGGGTTCTATGGCTACACCTTC. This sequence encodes CASSQPGTGFYGYTF.

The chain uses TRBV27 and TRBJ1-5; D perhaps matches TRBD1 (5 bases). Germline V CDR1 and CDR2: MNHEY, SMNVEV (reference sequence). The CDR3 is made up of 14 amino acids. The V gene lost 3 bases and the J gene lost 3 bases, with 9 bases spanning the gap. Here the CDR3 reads CASSFSGVNQPQHF. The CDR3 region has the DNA TGTGCCAGCAGTTTTTCGGGGGTCAATCAGCCCCAGCATTTT.

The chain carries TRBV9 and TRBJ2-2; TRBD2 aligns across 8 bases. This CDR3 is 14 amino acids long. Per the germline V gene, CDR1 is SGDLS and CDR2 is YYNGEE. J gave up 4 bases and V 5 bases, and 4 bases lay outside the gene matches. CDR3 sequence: CASSRGGVTGELFF. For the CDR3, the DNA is TGTGCCAGCAGTCGGGGGGGCGTCACCGGGGAGCTGTTTTTT. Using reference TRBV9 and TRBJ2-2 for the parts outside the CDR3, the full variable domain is DSGVTQTPKHLITATGQRVTLRCSPRSGDLSVYWYQQSLDQGLQFLIQYYNGEERAKGNILERFSAQQFPDLHSELNLSSLELGDSALYFCASSRGGVTGELFFGEGSRLTVL.

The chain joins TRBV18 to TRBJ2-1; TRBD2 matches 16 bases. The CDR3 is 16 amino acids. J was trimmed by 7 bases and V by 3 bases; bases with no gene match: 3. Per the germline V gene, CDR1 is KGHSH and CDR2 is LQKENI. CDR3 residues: CASSPLGLAGGNEQFF. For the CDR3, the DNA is TGTGCCAGCTCACCCCTGGGACTAGCGGGAGGGAATGAGCAGTTCTTC.

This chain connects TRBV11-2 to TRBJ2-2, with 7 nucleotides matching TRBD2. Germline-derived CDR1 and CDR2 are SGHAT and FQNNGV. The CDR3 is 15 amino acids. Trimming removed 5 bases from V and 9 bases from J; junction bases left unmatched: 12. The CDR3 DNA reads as TGTGCCAGCAGCCTCGGACTAGAGAACCGTAGGGAGCTGTTTTTT. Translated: CASSLGLENRRELFF.

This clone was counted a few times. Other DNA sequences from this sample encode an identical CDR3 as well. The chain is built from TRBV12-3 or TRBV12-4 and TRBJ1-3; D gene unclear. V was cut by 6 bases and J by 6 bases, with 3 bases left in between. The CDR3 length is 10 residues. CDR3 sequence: CASSLNTIYF. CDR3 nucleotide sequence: TGTGCCAGCAGCTTAAACACCATATATTTT.

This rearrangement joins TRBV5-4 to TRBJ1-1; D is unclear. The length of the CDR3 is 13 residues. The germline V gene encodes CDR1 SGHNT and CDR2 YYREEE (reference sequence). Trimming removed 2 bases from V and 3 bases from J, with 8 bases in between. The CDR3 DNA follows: TGTGCCAGCAGCTTACTGAAAGACACTGAAGCTTTCTTT. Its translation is CASSLLKDTEAFF.

Here the CDR3 reads CASSSRAYNEQFF. The CDR3 coding sequence is TGTGCCAGCAGCTCCCGGGCCTACAATGAGCAGTTCTTC. The chain couples TRBV5-4 to TRBJ2-1; D unresolved. The CDR3 is 13 amino acids. Germline CDR1 and CDR2: SGHNT and YYREEE (reference sequence). Trimming left V 3 bases short and J 2 bases short, with 6 bases between.

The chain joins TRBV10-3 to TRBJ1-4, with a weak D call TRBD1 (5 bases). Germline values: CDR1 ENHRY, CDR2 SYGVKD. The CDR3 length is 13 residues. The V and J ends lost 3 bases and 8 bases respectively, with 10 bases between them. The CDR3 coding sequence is TGTGCCATCAGTGAAGGGGTCGGGGAAAAACTGTTTTTT. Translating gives CAISEGVGEKLFF.

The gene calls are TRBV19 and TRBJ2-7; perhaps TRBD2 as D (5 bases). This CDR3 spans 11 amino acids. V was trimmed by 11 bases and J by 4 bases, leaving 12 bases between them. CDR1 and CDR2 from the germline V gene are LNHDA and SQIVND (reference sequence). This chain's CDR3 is CAGNWEYEQYV. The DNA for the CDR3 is TGTGCCGGGAATTGGGAGTACGAGCAGTACGTC.

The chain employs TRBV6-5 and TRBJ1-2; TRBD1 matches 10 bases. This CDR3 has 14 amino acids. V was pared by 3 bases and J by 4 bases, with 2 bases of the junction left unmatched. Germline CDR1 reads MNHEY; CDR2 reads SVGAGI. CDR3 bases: TGTGCCAGCAGTTATAGGGACAGGGGCTATGGCTACACCTTC. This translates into CASSYRDRGYGYTF.